The sequence of this T cell receptor (beta chain) was determined in a study of T-cell memory formation after mild COVID-19. To note about this clonotype: What it binds is unknown.

Findings and limits, study-wide: Among clones peaking at day 37 in the second wave, SARS-CoV-2 specificity remained unconfirmed. Clones that contracted from day 15 to 85 had balanced CD4/CD8; later expanders were CD4+ biased. Pre-infection memory held some responding clones, suggesting pre-existing cross-reactive T cells responded.

Amplification by 5'RACE using constant-segment primers produced TCR alpha and TCR beta cDNA libraries that carried sample barcodes and UMIs. TCRdb independently ran MiXCR on the 5' RACE reads; one entry per CDR3 protein. Altogether some 210,000 distinct CDR3 sequences are present, 10% being singletons, with the ten largest covering 2.5% to 3.5%. The TCR comes from a man in his late teens or twenties who had mild COVID-19 (a few samples of this study predate the infection). Cell type and time point are not known. Source material: PBMCs or a T cell subset sorted from them (not recorded which).

The CDR3 protein is CASSQAGTSGQTQYF. The CDR3 DNA is TGTGCCAGCAGCCAGGCCGGGACTAGCGGGCAGACCCAGTACTTC. V usage is TRBV14 and J usage is TRBJ2-5; 12 positions agree with TRBD2. Germline V gives CDR1 SGHDN, CDR2 FVKESK. The J segment lost 6 bases and the V segment lost 3 bases, leaving 5 bases of the junction unmatched. The CDR3 has 15 residues.